This TCR beta chain was captured by sequencing in a study of radiation and T cells in renal cell carcinoma. This clone appeared a single time. The CDR3 is 13 residues long. The V gene lost 5 bases and the J gene lost 1 base, with 8 bases spanning the gap. The germline V gene encodes CDR1 SGHNT and CDR2 YENEEA. Indicated time point: blood 4 weeks post-SBRT, at nephrectomy. Treatment denoted: 15 Gy SBRT to primary tumor, nephrectomy 4 weeks later. Blood was sampled at baseline, 2 weeks and 4 weeks after SBRT. Libraries were prepared by immunoSEQ multiplex PCR; TCRdb keeps only in-frame clonotypes and omits some of them. The repertoire includes around 180,000 clones, 88% of them detected once, and about 11% sits in the top ten.

The chain recombines TRBV11-3 with TRBJ1-1; D is unclear. The TCR was taken from a woman between 50 and 59 years old with renal cell carcinoma. The sequences come from blood, collected from a patient whose treatment included radiotherapy and nephrectomy. DNA of the CDR3: TGTGCCAGCAGCCTCGACACGAACACTGAAGCTTTCTTT. It is translated as CASSLDTNTEAFF.